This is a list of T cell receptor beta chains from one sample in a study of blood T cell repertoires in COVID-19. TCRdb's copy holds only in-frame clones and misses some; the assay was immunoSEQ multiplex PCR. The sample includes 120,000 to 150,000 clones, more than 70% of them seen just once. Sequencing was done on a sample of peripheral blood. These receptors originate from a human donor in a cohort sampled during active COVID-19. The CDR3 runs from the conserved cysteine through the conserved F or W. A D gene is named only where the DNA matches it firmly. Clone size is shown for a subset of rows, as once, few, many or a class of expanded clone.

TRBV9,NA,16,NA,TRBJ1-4,TGTGCCAGCAGCGCGACTCCCAAAGCAACTAATGAAAAACTGTTTTTT,CASSATPKATNEKLFF
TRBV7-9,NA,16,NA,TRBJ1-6,TGTGCCAGCAGCCTCCGGGACACCTCTTATAATTCACCCCTCCACTTT,CASSLRDTSYNSPLHF
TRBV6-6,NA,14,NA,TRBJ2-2,TGTGCCAGCAGTTACAGGGCGGGTTCCGGGGAGCTGTTTTTT,CASSYRAGSGELFF
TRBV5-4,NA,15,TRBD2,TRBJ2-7,TGTGCCAGCAGCTTGGATGCGGGGGGATTCTACGAGCAGTACTTC,CASSLDAGGFYEQYF
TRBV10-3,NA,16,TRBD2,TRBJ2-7,TGTGCCATCAGTGAGGAAACGGGACTAGCGGGGGTAGAGCAGTACTTC,CAISEETGLAGVEQYF
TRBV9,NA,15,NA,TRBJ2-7,TGTGCCAGCAGCGTAGAGGCGGGGCTCACCTACGAGCAGTACTTC,CASSVEAGLTYEQYF
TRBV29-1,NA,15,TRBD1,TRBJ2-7,TGCAGCGTTTTGGACAGGATTGTCATCGGGGACGAGCAGTACTTC,CSVLDRIVIGDEQYF
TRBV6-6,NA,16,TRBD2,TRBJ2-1,TGTGCCAGCAGTTACATCGGGACTAGCCAAGGCGGGGAGCAGTTCTTC,CASSYIGTSQGGEQFF
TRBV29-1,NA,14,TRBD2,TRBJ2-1,TGCAGCGCCCAGGTAGCGGGGCGCAACAATGAGCAGTTCTTC,CSAQVAGRNNEQFF
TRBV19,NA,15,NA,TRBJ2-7,TGTGCCAGTAGTATTCACTATATCGGCTCCTACGAGCAGTACTTC,CASSIHYIGSYEQYF
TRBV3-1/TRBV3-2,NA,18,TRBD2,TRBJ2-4,TGTGCCAGCACCGAACGGGCTAGCGGGGGTGGGGCCAAAAACATTCAGTACTTC,CASTERASGGGAKNIQYF
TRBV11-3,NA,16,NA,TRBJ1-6,TGTGCCAGCAGCTTAGACAGGGTCTCCTATAATTCACCCCTCCACTTT,CASSLDRVSYNSPLHF
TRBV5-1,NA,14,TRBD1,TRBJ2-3,TGCGCCAGCAGCTCCTGGGACAGGCATACGTCGCAGTATTTT,CASSSWDRHTSQYF
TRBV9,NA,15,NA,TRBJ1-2,TGTGCCAGCAGCGTAGCCCACAGGCCAACCTATGGCTACACCTTC,CASSVAHRPTYGYTF
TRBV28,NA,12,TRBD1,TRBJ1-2,TGTGCCAGCAGTTTCGTGGGACAGGTCTACACCTTC,CASSFVGQVYTF
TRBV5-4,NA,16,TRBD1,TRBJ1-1,TGTGCCAGCAGCAACCCAAGGACAGGGTGGAACACTGAAGCTTTCTTT,CASSNPRTGWNTEAFF
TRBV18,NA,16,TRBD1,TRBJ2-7,TGTGCCAGCTCACCACGGCAGGGGGCAATTACCTACGAGCAGTACTTC,CASSPRQGAITYEQYF
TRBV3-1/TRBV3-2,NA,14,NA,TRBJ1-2,TGTGCCAGCAGCTACTTAGCGGAGGAATCGGGCTACACCTTC,CASSYLAEESGYTF
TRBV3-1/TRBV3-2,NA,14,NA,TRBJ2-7,TGTGCCAGCAGCCAACCAGGACAGAGCTACGAGCAGTACTTC,CASSQPGQSYEQYF
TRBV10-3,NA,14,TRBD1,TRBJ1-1,TGTGCCATCAGTTCTGGACAGGGAGGAACTGAAGCTTTCTTT,CAISSGQGGTEAFF
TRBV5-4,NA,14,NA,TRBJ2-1,TGTGCCAGCAGCTGGGGGGGGGCCCACAATGAGCAGTTCTTC,CASSWGGAHNEQFF
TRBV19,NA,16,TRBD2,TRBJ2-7,TGTGCCAGTAGGTCCGCCGGGACTAGCGGGATATACGAGCAGTACTTC,CASRSAGTSGIYEQYF
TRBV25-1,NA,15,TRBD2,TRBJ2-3,TGTGCCAGCAGTGGTACTAGCGGGGGTACAGATACGCAGTATTTT,CASSGTSGGTDTQYF
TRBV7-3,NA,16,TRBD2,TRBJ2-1,TGTGCCAGCAGCCTCCGGCGGGGGGACTCCTACAATGAGCAGTTCTTC,CASSLRRGDSYNEQFF
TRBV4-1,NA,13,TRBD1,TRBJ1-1,TGCGCCAGCAGCCGGGGGACAGGGGCTGAAGCTTTCTTT,CASSRGTGAEAFF
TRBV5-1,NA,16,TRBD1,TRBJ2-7,TGCGCCAGCAGCCTATCGGACAGGGGAGGTTCCTACGAGCAGTACTTC,CASSLSDRGGSYEQYF
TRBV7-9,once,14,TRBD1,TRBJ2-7,TGTGCCAGCAGCTTGTGGGACAGCTCCTACGAGCAGTACTTC,CASSLWDSSYEQYF
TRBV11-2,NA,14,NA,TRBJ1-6,TGTGCCAGCAGCTCCGCCGGTGGTGGTTCACCCCTCCACTTT,CASSSAGGGSPLHF
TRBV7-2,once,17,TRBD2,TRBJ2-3,TGTGCCAGCAGCCCTGGGAGGGGCGGGGCTACGACAGATACGCAGTATTTT,CASSPGRGGATTDTQYF
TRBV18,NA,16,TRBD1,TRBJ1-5,TGTGCCAGCTCACCGGGGACAGGGAATTTAAATCAGCCCCAGCATTTT,CASSPGTGNLNQPQHF
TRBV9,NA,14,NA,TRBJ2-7,TGTGCCAGCAGCGTAGATCCCGGGACTCGAGAGCAGTACTTC,CASSVDPGTREQYF
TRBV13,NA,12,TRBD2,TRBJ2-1,TGTGCCAGCAGCCTGGTCCGGGACTATCGGTTCTTC,CASSLVRDYRFF
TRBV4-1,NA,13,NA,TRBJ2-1,TGCGCCAGCAGCCAAGATTTTACAGTAAAGCAGTTCTTC,CASSQDFTVKQFF
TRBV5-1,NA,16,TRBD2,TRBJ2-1,TGCGCCAGCAGCTTGACTAGCGGGGTGGGGAACAATGAGCAGTTCTTC,CASSLTSGVGNNEQFF
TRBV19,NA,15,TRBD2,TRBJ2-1,TGTGCCAGTACCTCTAGCGGGGGGGACTTCAATGAGCAGTTCTTC,CASTSSGGDFNEQFF
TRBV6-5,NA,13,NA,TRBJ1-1,TGTGCCAGCACCAATTCGGGTAACACTGAAGCTTTCTTT,CASTNSGNTEAFF
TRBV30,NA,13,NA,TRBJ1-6,TGTGCCTGGAGCACAGGGCCTAATTCACCCCTCCACTTT,CAWSTGPNSPLHF
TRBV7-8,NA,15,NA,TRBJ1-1,TGTGCCAGCAGCTTAGGCGGAGGGTGGAACACTGAAGCTTTCTTT,CASSLGGGWNTEAFF
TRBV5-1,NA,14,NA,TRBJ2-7,TGCGCCAGCAGCTTGGCGGCAGGCTCCTACGAGCAGTACTTC,CASSLAAGSYEQYF
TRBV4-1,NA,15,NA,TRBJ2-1,TGCGCCAGCAGCCAAGGAGGGGGTGACTACAATGAGCAGTTCTTC,CASSQGGGDYNEQFF
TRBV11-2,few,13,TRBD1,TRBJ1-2,TGTGCCAGCAGCTCCAGACAGGGTTATGGCTACACCTTC,CASSSRQGYGYTF
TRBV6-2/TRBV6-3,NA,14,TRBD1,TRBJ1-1,TGTGCCAGCAGTTTACAGGGGAGTCACACTGAAGCTTTCTTT,CASSLQGSHTEAFF
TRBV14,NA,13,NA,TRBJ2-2,TGTGCCAGCAGCCAAGATGTGAGGGGGGAGCTGTTTTTT,CASSQDVRGELFF
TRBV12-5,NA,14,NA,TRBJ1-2,TGTGCTAGTGGTTTGGTACCAGGGCACTATGGCTACACCTTC,CASGLVPGHYGYTF
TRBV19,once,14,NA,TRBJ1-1,TGTGCCAGTAAGGTATCAGGGGAGAGAACTGAAGCTTTCTTT,CASKVSGERTEAFF